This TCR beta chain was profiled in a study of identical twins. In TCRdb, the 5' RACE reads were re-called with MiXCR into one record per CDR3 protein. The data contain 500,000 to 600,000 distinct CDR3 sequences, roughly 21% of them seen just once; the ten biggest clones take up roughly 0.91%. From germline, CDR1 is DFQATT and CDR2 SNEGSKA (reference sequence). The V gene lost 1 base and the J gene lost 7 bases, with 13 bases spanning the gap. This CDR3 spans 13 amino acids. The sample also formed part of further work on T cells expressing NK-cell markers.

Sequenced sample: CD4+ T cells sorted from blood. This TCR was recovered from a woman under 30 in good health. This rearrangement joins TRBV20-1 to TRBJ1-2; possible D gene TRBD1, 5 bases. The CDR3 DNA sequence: TGCAGTGCTAGAGCACAGAAAACAGGTGGCTACACCTTC. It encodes CSARAQKTGGYTF.